This is a list of T cell receptor beta chains from one sample in a study of blood T cell repertoires in COVID-19. TCRdb's copy holds only in-frame clones and misses some; the assay was immunoSEQ multiplex PCR. The sample includes some 63,000 clones, roughly 85% of them seen just once. Specimen: peripheral blood. Every receptor here comes from a human donor in a cohort sampled during active COVID-19. Both conserved end residues are part of each CDR3. The D gene is left open where the match is weak. Clone size appears in some rows only: once, few, many, or a class for an expanded clone.

J gene	V gene	CDR3 length	clone size	D gene	CDR3 protein	CDR3 DNA
TRBJ1-6	TRBV11-2	19	NA	TRBD1	CASSSPGQDPSSYNSPLHF	TGTGCCAGCAGCTCGCCGGGACAGGATCCAAGCTCCTATAATTCACCCCTCCACTTT
TRBJ2-5	TRBV30	12	NA	NA	CAWTTGVGTQYF	TGTGCCTGGACTACCGGGGTGGGGACCCAGTACTTC
TRBJ1-1	TRBV19	13	once	NA	CAVIESKNTEAFF	TGTGCCGTAATAGAGTCGAAGAACACTGAAGCTTTCTTT
TRBJ2-7	TRBV6-2/TRBV6-3	17	NA	TRBD2	CASSFGTISTQSYEQYF	TGTGCCAGCAGTTTCGGGACTATCTCGACCCAAAGCTACGAGCAGTACTTC
TRBJ2-3	TRBV7-9	15	NA	TRBD1	CASSSGQLSTDTQYF	TGTGCCAGCAGCTCGGGACAGCTCTCCACAGATACGCAGTATTTT
TRBJ2-5	TRBV6-5	13	once	TRBD2	CASSYWGGETQYF	TGTGCCAGCAGTTACTGGGGGGGAGAGACCCAGTACTTC
TRBJ2-1	TRBV19	13	NA	TRBD1	CASSGTGGGRNFF	TGTGCCAGTAGCGGGACAGGGGGCGGGAGGAATTTCTTC
TRBJ2-1	TRBV18	13	NA	NA	CASSPQDFDEQFF	TGTGCCAGCTCACCACAGGACTTCGATGAGCAGTTCTTC
TRBJ1-4	TRBV10-3	11	NA	NA	CAISSAGKLFF	TGTGCCATCAGTTCGGCGGGGAAACTGTTTTTT
TRBJ1-3	TRBV6-1	13	NA	NA	CASSEGPGNTIYF	TGTGCCAGCAGTGAAGGGCCCGGAAACACCATATATTTT
TRBJ2-5	TRBV11-2	14	NA	TRBD2	CASTTSGGAETQYF	TGTGCCAGCACGACTAGCGGGGGGGCGGAGACCCAGTACTTC
TRBJ2-5	TRBV5-6	15	few	TRBD1	CASSLAGTGEETQYF	TGTGCCAGCAGCTTGGCTGGGACAGGGGAAGAGACCCAGTACTTC
TRBJ1-5	TRBV6-2/TRBV6-3	13	many	NA	CASSYRGNQPQHF	TGTGCCAGCAGTTACCGGGGCAATCAGCCCCAGCATTTT
TRBJ1-3	TRBV30	14	NA	TRBD1	CARTGTGSGNTIYF	TGTGCCCGGACAGGGACAGGCTCTGGAAACACCATATATTTT
TRBJ1-5	TRBV6-6	15	once	NA	CASSYSAGGNQPQHF	TGTGCCAGCAGTTACAGCGCAGGGGGCAATCAGCCCCAGCATTTT
TRBJ2-1	TRBV20-1	15	few	TRBD2	CSASRASGGAGEQFF	TGCAGTGCTAGTCGGGCTAGCGGGGGGGCCGGTGAGCAGTTCTTC
TRBJ2-2	TRBV27	13	NA	NA	CASRRGNTGELFF	TGTGCCAGCAGACGAGGGAACACCGGGGAGCTGTTTTTT
TRBJ1-4	TRBV25-1	13	NA	TRBD1	CASSEAGGEKLFF	TGTGCCAGCAGTGAGGCAGGGGGTGAAAAACTGTTTTTT
TRBJ2-2	TRBV27	15	NA	TRBD2	CASSLGGGWAGELFF	TGTGCCAGCAGTTTAGGCGGGGGGTGGGCCGGGGAGCTGTTTTTT
TRBJ1-1	TRBV9	16	once	NA	CASSVGVTNLNTEAFF	TGTGCCAGCAGCGTAGGCGTGACAAATCTGAACACTGAAGCTTTCTTT
TRBJ2-7	TRBV4-3	14	NA	NA	CASSQGAGAHEQYF	TGCGCCAGCAGCCAAGGGGCAGGGGCCCACGAGCAGTACTTC
TRBJ2-3	TRBV7-2	13	NA	NA	CASSFESTDTQYF	TGTGCCAGCAGCTTCGAGAGCACAGATACGCAGTATTTT
TRBJ1-1	TRBV5-4	15	NA	NA	CASSSFQGMNTEAFF	TGTGCCAGCAGCTCGTTTCAGGGGATGAACACTGAAGCTTTCTTT
TRBJ1-6	TRBV4-1	14	NA	NA	CASSQEAGRSPLHF	TGCGCCAGCAGCCAAGAGGCAGGGCGATCACCCCTCCACTTT
TRBJ2-1	TRBV7-2	16	NA	NA	CASSRQAGVPYNEQFF	TGTGCCAGCAGCCGTCAGGCCGGGGTCCCCTACAATGAGCAGTTCTTC
TRBJ1-2	TRBV12-3/TRBV12-4	13	NA	NA	CASGAAAGYGYTF	TGTGCCAGCGGGGCGGCCGCCGGCTATGGCTACACCTTC
TRBJ2-3	TRBV2	15	NA	TRBD2	CASSATSGSTDTQYF	TGTGCCAGCAGTGCGACTAGCGGAAGCACAGATACGCAGTATTTT
TRBJ1-1	TRBV18	14	NA	NA	CASSPGSLNTEAFF	TGTGCCAGCTCACCGGGGAGTTTGAACACTGAAGCTTTCTTT
TRBJ2-2	TRBV10-3	15	NA	NA	CAISESTPRAGELFF	TGTGCCATCAGTGAGTCGACGCCCCGGGCCGGGGAGCTGTTTTTT
TRBJ2-3	TRBV6-5	16	NA	NA	CASSYLGQGFTDTQYF	TGTGCCAGCAGTTACCTTGGGCAGGGATTCACAGATACGCAGTATTTT
TRBJ2-2	TRBV18	16	few	NA	CASSPRVGSDTGELFF	TGTGCCAGCTCACCACGGGTAGGGAGCGACACCGGGGAGCTGTTTTTT
TRBJ2-4	TRBV9	18	NA	TRBD2	CASSPSAGGNTPKNIQYF	TGTGCCAGCAGCCCATCGGCGGGGGGAAACACACCCAAAAACATTCAGTACTTC
TRBJ1-1	TRBV10-3	12	NA	TRBD1	CAIRPRDREAFF	TGTGCCATCAGACCCCGGGACAGGGAAGCTTTCTTT
TRBJ1-1	TRBV6-5	13	NA	TRBD1	CASTPTQGAKAFF	TGTGCCAGCACTCCGACCCAGGGGGCAAAAGCTTTCTTT
TRBJ1-5	TRBV30	15	few	TRBD1	CAWSPLDRQDQPQHF	TGTGCCTGGAGCCCTCTGGACAGGCAAGATCAGCCCCAGCATTTT
TRBJ1-5	TRBV6-2/TRBV6-3	13	NA	NA	CASSHGPYQPQHF	TGTGCCAGCAGCCACGGTCCCTATCAGCCCCAGCATTTT
TRBJ2-3	TRBV18	15	NA	NA	CASSRDTPITDTQYF	TGTGCCAGCTCCCGGGACACCCCAATCACAGATACGCAGTATTTT
TRBJ2-2	TRBV19	12	NA	NA	CAGGQNTGELFF	TGTGCCGGGGGACAGAACACCGGGGAGCTGTTTTTT
TRBJ2-3	TRBV20-1	14	NA	NA	CSASGGGAADTQYF	TGCAGTGCTAGTGGCGGGGGCGCCGCGGATACGCAGTATTTT
TRBJ1-1	TRBV12-3/TRBV12-4	12	NA	NA	CASSSFKHEAFF	TGTGCCAGCAGTTCCTTCAAGCATGAAGCTTTCTTT
TRBJ2-2	TRBV9	16	once	NA	CASSVGVGGDTGELFF	TGTGCCAGCAGCGTAGGGGTCGGGGGTGACACCGGGGAGCTGTTTTTT
TRBJ2-1	TRBV10-3	14	NA	NA	CAISEGGRGNEQFF	TGTGCCATCAGTGAGGGCGGCCGGGGCAATGAGCAGTTCTTC
TRBJ1-5	TRBV4-1	15	NA	NA	CASSRLGGGNQPQHF	TGCGCCAGCAGCCGTCTAGGGGGGGGCAATCAGCCCCAGCATTTT
TRBJ2-1	TRBV6-2/TRBV6-3	13	few	NA	CASSSQAGNEQFF	TGTGCCAGCAGCTCTCAGGCGGGCAATGAGCAGTTCTTC
TRBJ1-1	TRBV7-9	17	NA	TRBD1	CASSPPVRDRLNTEAFF	TGTGCCAGCAGCCCCCCCGTTCGGGACAGACTAAACACTGAAGCTTTCTTT